The rows below give T cell receptor beta chains drawn from one sample of a study of OX40 agonist ivuxolimab in advanced cancers. This table comes from immunoSEQ multiplex PCR, and its TCRdb copy is limited to in-frame clones, with some not included. The table lists about 66,000 clones, around 85% of them singletons. This specimen consisted of CD4+ or CD8+ T cells sorted from blood, obtained in a trial of the OX40 agonist ivuxolimab. Source of these receptors: an adult with an advanced solid tumor such as melanoma, head and neck, liver or kidney cancer. The CDR3 runs from the conserved cysteine through the conserved F or W. A D gene is named only where the DNA matches it firmly. Clone size, where shown, is once, few, many, or a class for clones that have expanded.

D	size	V	J	CDR3	DNA
.	.	TRBV5-6	TRBJ2-6	CASSLLQTRWAGANVLTF	TGTGCCAGCAGCTTACTTCAGACCCGATGGGCTGGGGCCAACGTCCTGACTTTC
.	.	TRBV7-9	TRBJ1-2	CASSPQANYGYTF	TGTGCCAGCAGCCCCCAAGCTAACTATGGCTACACCTTC
.	few	TRBV1	TRBJ1-5	CTSFWRSNQPQHF	TGCACCAGCTTCTGGAGGAGCAATCAGCCCCAGCATTTT
TRBD1	.	TRBV14	TRBJ1-3	CATETGPVSGNTIYF	TGTGCCACAGAGACAGGGCCAGTCTCTGGAAACACCATATATTTT
TRBD1	.	TRBV6-5	TRBJ2-1	CASRAGTAYMDEQFF	TGTGCCAGCAGGGCCGGGACAGCCTACATGGATGAGCAGTTCTTC
TRBD1	.	TRBV2	TRBJ1-3	CASNPGQGIGNTIYF	TGTGCCAGCAACCCGGGACAGGGGATCGGAAACACCATATATTTT
.	.	TRBV25-1	TRBJ2-5	CASSAPRETQYF	TGTGCCAGCAGTGCCCCCCGGGAGACCCAGTACTTC
TRBD2	once	TRBV4-1	TRBJ2-1	CASSLDQLAIPGNEQFF	TGCGCCAGCAGCCTCGACCAACTAGCGATTCCCGGCAATGAGCAGTTCTTC
.	.	TRBV7-3	TRBJ2-5	CASSLLSEETQYF	TGTGCCAGCAGCTTATTGTCTGAAGAGACCCAGTACTTC
.	.	TRBV30	TRBJ1-4	CACPGVSSEKLFF	TGTGCCTGCCCAGGGGTCTCTAGCGAAAAACTGTTTTTT
.	.	TRBV19	TRBJ2-2	CASEWRTSTGELFF	TGTGCCAGCGAGTGGCGGACCTCCACCGGGGAGCTGTTTTTT
TRBD2	few	TRBV19	TRBJ2-7	CASSAALALAGGYEQYF	TGTGCCAGTAGTGCCGCCCTCGCACTAGCGGGGGGCTACGAGCAGTACTTC
.	.	TRBV19	TRBJ2-5	CASSTGRQETQYF	TGTGCCAGTAGTACGGGACGGCAAGAGACCCAGTACTTC
TRBD1	few	TRBV16	TRBJ1-5	CASSTGTGYNQPQHF	TGTGCCAGCAGCACCGGGACAGGCTACAATCAGCCCCAGCATTTT
TRBD2	.	TRBV27	TRBJ2-2	CASSLFQYGRANTGELFF	TGTGCCAGCAGTTTATTTCAATACGGGAGGGCGAACACCGGGGAGCTGTTTTTT
TRBD1	.	TRBV4-2	TRBJ1-6	CASSPRGDNSPLHF	TGTGCCAGCAGCCCCAGGGGGGATAATTCACCCCTCCACTTT
.	.	TRBV7-9	TRBJ1-1	CASSLAGRTEAFF	TGTGCCAGCAGCTTAGCGGGGAGGACTGAAGCTTTCTTT
.	.	TRBV11-1	TRBJ2-7	CASSSNTPTRQYF	TGTGCCAGCAGCTCGAACACCCCTACGAGGCAGTACTTC
.	.	TRBV30	TRBJ2-7	CAWMGQVHYEQYF	TGTGCCTGGATGGGACAAGTACACTACGAGCAGTACTTC
TRBD1	.	TRBV7-6	TRBJ2-2	CASSSDRTKGELFF	TGTGCCAGCAGCTCGGACAGGACGAAGGGGGAGCTGTTTTTT
.	.	TRBV10-3	TRBJ2-1	CAIGGTGHKEQFF	TGTGCCATCGGTGGAACAGGGCATAAGGAGCAGTTCTTC
TRBD1	.	TRBV5-1	TRBJ2-2	CASSYELDRALSTGELFF	TGCGCCAGCAGCTACGAACTCGACAGGGCCCTTAGCACCGGGGAGCTGTTTTTT
.	.	TRBV18	TRBJ2-1	CASSAQSNEQFF	TGTGCCAGCTCGGCACAGAGTAATGAGCAGTTCTTC
.	.	TRBV10-3	TRBJ2-7	CAISDPGSYEQYF	TGTGCCATCAGTGACCCTGGGTCCTACGAGCAGTACTTC
.	.	TRBV28	TRBJ1-5	CASSRIISRNGNQPQHF	TGTGCCAGCAGCCGAATCATAAGTCGTAATGGCAATCAGCCCCAGCATTTT
TRBD1	.	TRBV2	TRBJ1-3	CASSGQGRRNTIYF	TGTGCCAGCAGTGGACAGGGTAGAAGGAACACCATATATTTT
.	few	TRBV5-4	TRBJ1-1	CASSLTGQNTEAFF	TGTGCCAGCAGCTTGACAGGGCAGAACACTGAAGCTTTCTTT
TRBD1	.	TRBV5-1	TRBJ1-2	CASSLVRQGLGGYTF	TGCGCCAGCAGCTTGGTTAGACAGGGCCTAGGCGGCTACACCTTC
.	.	TRBV7-8	TRBJ2-7	CASSLRGLGRSYEQYF	TGTGCCAGCAGCTTAAGGGGTCTGGGCCGTTCCTACGAGCAGTACTTC
.	.	TRBV30	TRBJ2-3	CAWSLGYPDTQYF	TGTGCCTGGAGCCTGGGCTACCCAGATACGCAGTATTTT
TRBD2	.	TRBV10-3	TRBJ2-5	CAISAGGGGIQETQYF	TGTGCCATCAGTGCTGGCGGGGGGGGAATTCAAGAGACCCAGTACTTC
TRBD1	once	TRBV11-1	TRBJ1-5	CASSLALVRGTHF	TGTGCCAGCAGCTTAGCTCTCGTCAGGGGGACGCATTTT
.	.	TRBV6-5	TRBJ2-7	CASSSIGRYEQYF	TGTGCCAGCAGCTCCATAGGTCGCTACGAGCAGTACTTC
TRBD2	.	TRBV29-1	TRBJ2-7	CSVTGLANTYEQYF	TGCAGCGTTACCGGACTAGCGAACACCTACGAGCAGTACTTC
.	few	TRBV25-1	TRBJ2-5	CASSEGGLGAQGETQYF	TGTGCCAGCAGTGAAGGGGGCTTGGGGGCGCAAGGGGAGACCCAGTACTTC
TRBD2	.	TRBV18	TRBJ2-1	CASSPTSGTLGSEQFF	TGTGCCAGCTCACCCACTAGCGGGACCCTCGGTTCAGAGCAGTTCTTC
.	.	TRBV5-1	TRBJ2-5	CASSLGQQETQYF	TGCGCCAGCAGCTTGGGACAGCAAGAGACCCAGTACTTC
.	once	TRBV11-2	TRBJ2-5	CASGSDTGYGTQYF	TGTGCCAGCGGATCCGATACAGGGTACGGGACCCAGTACTTC
TRBD1	.	TRBV4-1	TRBJ1-2	CASSQDPTGVGGYTF	TGCGCCAGCAGCCAAGACCCGACAGGGGTGGGAGGCTACACCTTC
.	.	TRBV30	TRBJ2-3	CAWSGRVSSTDTQYF	TGTGCCTGGAGTGGCCGCGTGTCTAGCACAGATACGCAGTATTTT
.	.	TRBV7-3	TRBJ2-3	CASSLMTGAAPDTQYF	TGTGCCAGCAGCTTAATGACGGGAGCCGCACCAGATACGCAGTATTTT
TRBD2	medium-sized	TRBV7-3	TRBJ2-7	CASSPGLGGEQYF	TGTGCCAGCAGCCCGGGACTAGGGGGCGAGCAGTACTTC
TRBD1	.	TRBV19	TRBJ1-1	CASYRTGGSTEAFF	TGTGCCAGTTACCGGACAGGGGGCTCGACTGAAGCTTTCTTT
TRBD1	.	TRBV5-4	TRBJ1-2	CASSSGQNYGYTF	TGTGCCAGCAGCTCGGGACAGAACTATGGCTACACCTTC
TRBD1	.	TRBV7-9	TRBJ2-5	CASSHAGGTQETQYF	TGTGCCAGCAGCCATGCAGGGGGCACCCAAGAGACCCAGTACTTC
TRBD2	.	TRBV6-5	TRBJ2-1	CASSYERGGQFF	TGTGCCAGCAGTTACGAGCGGGGGGGGCAGTTCTTC
.	.	TRBV12-5	TRBJ1-3	CASGLIGGNTIYF	TGTGCTAGTGGTTTGATAGGTGGAAACACCATATATTTT
.	few	TRBV18	TRBJ1-6	CASSPPYSPLHF	TGTGCCAGCTCACCGCCCTATTCACCCCTCCACTTT
TRBD1	.	TRBV19	TRBJ1-5	CASRQGRGVGNQPQHF	TGTGCCAGCAGACAGGGGAGAGGGGTCGGCAATCAGCCCCAGCATTTT